The 31 T cell receptor beta chains listed next were all sequenced from one sample in a study of post-analysis software for immune sequencing data. Prepared libraries of TCR beta cDNA carried unique molecular identifiers. TCRdb re-analysed the PCR reads in MiXCR, keeping a single row per CDR3 protein. The data hold approximately 690,000 distinct CDR3 sequences, with approximately 60% observed a single time. No antigen has been assigned to these receptors. Whole-study results and caveats: Compared with controls, patients had more of five or six TRBV segments, including TRBV5-6, TRBV5-1 and TRBV20-1.

Sequencing input: blood. The receptors were sampled from a girl aged 2-10 years with multiple sclerosis.

The chain recombines TRBV12-3 or TRBV12-4 with TRBJ1-1, with TRBD1 matching 9 bases. J was trimmed by 1 base and V by 7 bases; bases with no gene match: 4. The CDR3 runs to 14 residues. The chain's CDR3 is CASNRQGGNTEAFF. CDR3 nucleotides: TGTGCCAGCAACAGACAGGGGGGGAACACTGAAGCTTTCTTT.

This clonotype occurred a few times. J is TRBJ2-3 and V is TRBV4-1, with 13 bases matching TRBD2. V was clipped by 0 bases and J by 6 bases; unmatched bases: 12. Germline CDR1 reads MGHRA; CDR2 reads YSYEKL. The CDR3 loop spans 19 amino acids. CDR3 nucleotides: TGCGCCAGCAGCCAAGATCGCACTAGCGGGAGGGCTTTCAGGGATACGCAGTATTTT. Its protein product is CASSQDRTSGRAFRDTQYF.

The chain has TRBV19 and TRBJ2-1; D not certain. The CDR3 length is 12 residues. Germline loops: CDR1 LNHDA, CDR2 SQIVND (reference sequence). Trimming pared 1 base from V and 9 bases from J, leaving 7 bases between. The CDR3 DNA is TGTGCCAGTAGTATAGGGGTTGGTGAGCAGTTCTTC. As protein: CASSIGVGEQFF.

This clonotype was seen only a few times. The V and J genes are TRBV6-5 and TRBJ2-7; D uncertain. This CDR3 spans 13 amino acids. The germline V gene has CDR1 MNHEY and CDR2 SVGAGI. Deletions cut 2 bases from V and 6 bases from J, with 11 bases between. CDR3 amino acids: CASSYGPLGEQYF. For the CDR3, the DNA is TGTGCCAGCAGTTACGGCCCTCTCGGCGAGCAGTACTTC.

This chain links TRBV7-9 with TRBJ2-5; D ambiguous. The last part of the DNA fits TRBJ2-4 better; the J call may be wrong. The CDR3 contains 14 residues. The germline CDR1 and CDR2 sequences are SEHNR and FQNEAQ (reference sequence). The CDR3 DNA reads TGTGCCAGCGCGACCCCACTCTCCGAAAACATTCAGTACTTC. Encoded protein: CASATPLSENIQYF.

This chain links TRBV15 with TRBJ1-2, with D maybe TRBD1 (6 bases). The CDR3 consists of 15 residues. CDR1 and CDR2 from the germline V gene are LNHNV and YYDKDF (reference sequence). Deletions cut 0 bases from V and 9 bases from J, with 17 bases between. For the CDR3, the DNA is TGTGCCACCAGCAGAGAAGGGGGGACCTGGGATAGCTACACCTTC. Protein: CATSREGGTWDSYTF.

This clonotype has just a few counts. The genes are TRBV20-1 and TRBJ2-3; 8 bases are shared with TRBD2. Germline V gives CDR1 DFQATT, CDR2 SNEGSKA (reference sequence). The length of the CDR3 is 14 residues. The trim removed 6 bases at V and 4 bases at J, leaving 9 bases unmatched. CDR3 bases: TGCAGTGCCGTGAGCGGGGGCCCCGCAGATACGCAGTATTTT. Translating it yields CSAVSGGPADTQYF.

The rearrangement links TRBV24-1 to TRBJ2-1, with a possible D match to TRBD2 (6 bases). V lost 4 bases, J lost 4 bases, and 16 bases lay in between. This CDR3 has 16 amino acids. The germline gives CDR1 KGHDR, CDR2 SFDVKD. The CDR3 loop reads CATSDPQGGGYNEQFF. CDR3 in DNA: TGTGCCACCAGTGACCCGCAGGGAGGAGGTTACAATGAGCAGTTCTTC.

This clonotype has more than one count but fewer than ten. The CDR3 region has the DNA TGCAGCGTGCGACGGGACGGGTCCTACGAGCAGTACTTC. This encodes CSVRRDGSYEQYF. The chain couples TRBV29-1 to TRBJ2-7; D is tentatively TRBD1 or TRBD2 (5 bases each). Germline V gene sequence: CDR1 SQVTM, CDR2 ANQGSEA. The V end was cut by 6 bases, the J end by 1 base, with 13 bases between. The CDR3 contains 13 residues.

This chain connects TRBV20-1 to TRBJ2-7, with TRBD2 identical over 10 bases. The germline gives CDR1 DFQATT, CDR2 SNEGSKA (reference sequence). V trimming: 5 bases; J trimming: 0 bases; junction bases outside the gene matches: 4. CDR3 length equals 14 residues. CDR3 region: CSAYTSGNSYEQYF. CDR3 DNA sequence: TGCAGTGCTTATACTAGCGGGAACTCCTACGAGCAGTACTTC.

This clonotype was seen only a few times. The chain combines TRBV5-1 with TRBJ2-7; TRBD2 matches at 13 bases. CDR1 is SGHRS, CDR2 YFSETQ, per germline. The CDR3 runs to 17 residues. J gave up 4 bases and V 6 bases, and 13 bases lay outside the gene matches. DNA of the CDR3: TGCGCCAGCACCAAAGGGACTAGCGGGACAAAGGCGTACGAGCAGTACTTC. The encoded protein is CASTKGTSGTKAYEQYF.

The V call is TRBV27, the J call TRBJ1-2; D possibly corresponds to TRBD1 (5 bases). Deletions cut 5 bases from V and 11 bases from J, with 15 bases between. CDR3 length equals 12 residues. Germline CDR1 MNHEY, CDR2 SMNVEV (reference sequence). The chain's CDR3 is CASSPQGSGYTF. The CDR3 DNA reads TGTGCCAGCAGTCCTCAGGGTTCTGGATACACCTTC.

This chain links TRBV6-6 with TRBJ1-2; unclear D gene. Germline V gives CDR1 MNHNY, CDR2 SVGAGI (reference sequence). Trimming left V 4 bases short and J 6 bases short, with 12 bases between. This CDR3 region has 13 residues. As DNA, the CDR3 is TGTGCCAGCAGTTGGAGGGAATTAGATGGCTACACCTTC. Amino acid sequence: CASSWRELDGYTF.

This clonotype has just a few counts. The chain employs TRBV4-3 and TRBJ2-1, with D perhaps being TRBD1 or TRBD2 (6 bases each). Trimming left V 0 bases short and J 8 bases short, with 17 bases between. CDR1 LGHNA and CDR2 YSLEER come from the germline V gene. This CDR3 is built from 16 residues. The CDR3: CASSQEGAGRFDEQFF. The DNA for the CDR3 is TGCGCCAGCAGCCAAGAGGGGGCAGGGAGGTTTGATGAGCAGTTCTTC.

This clonotype was recorded only once. The CDR3 DNA sequence: TGTGCCAGCAGTTTAGTCGGGGGCGAGGGCTACGAGCAGTACTTC. Amino acids: CASSLVGGEGYEQYF. This chain links TRBV27 with TRBJ2-7, with D tentatively TRBD1 or TRBD2 (6 bases each). Germline V gene sequence: CDR1 MNHEY, CDR2 SMNVEV (reference sequence). Deletions cut 2 bases from V and 3 bases from J, with 14 bases between. The CDR3 sequence is 15 residues long.

In this sample, this clonotype turned up a few times. The V and J genes are TRBV11-1 and TRBJ2-1; 10 bases are a match to TRBD2. The CDR3 is 21 amino acids. V gave up 2 bases and J gave up 0 bases; unmatched junction bases: 16. The V gene's germline CDR1 is SGHAT and CDR2 FQDESV (reference sequence). The CDR3 is CASSLRPLIAGGLYSYNEQFF. In nucleotides, the CDR3 is TGTGCCAGCAGCTTAAGGCCGCTAATAGCGGGGGGACTATACTCCTACAATGAGCAGTTCTTC.

The chain uses TRBV5-1 and TRBJ2-1, with 12 bases lining up with TRBD1. This CDR3 spans 18 amino acids. Germline lookup yields CDR1 SGHRS and CDR2 YFSETQ. V dropped 0 bases and J dropped 7; count of bases not matched to a gene: 11. The CDR3 spells CASSLVVGGTGGWNEQFF. For the CDR3, the DNA is TGCGCCAGCAGCTTGGTCGTGGGAGGGACAGGGGGCTGGAATGAGCAGTTCTTC.

This sequence joins TRBV7-2 and TRBJ2-1; 10 bases fit TRBD2. With V trimmed by 5 bases and J by 1 base, 8 bases remained unmatched. CDR3 length equals 17 residues. Germline assignment: CDR1 SGHTA and CDR2 FQGNSA. The DNA for the CDR3 is TGTGCCAGCAGCACCTACCTACTAGCGGGGTCCTACAATGAGCAGTTCTTC. Protein: CASSTYLLAGSYNEQFF. Full variable domain (missing parts from reference TRBV7-2 and TRBJ2-1): GAGVSQSPSNKVTEKGKDVELRCDPISGHTALYWYRQSLGQGLEFLIYFQGNSAPDKSGLPSDRFSAERTGGSVSTLTIQRTQQEDSAVYLCASSTYLLAGSYNEQFFGPGTRLTVL.

The rearrangement links TRBV5-1 to TRBJ1-4, with 7 bases matching TRBD1. The CDR3 is 16 residues long. In germline, CDR1 is SGHRS, CDR2 YFSETQ. The V segment lost 0 bases and the J segment 4 bases; nucleotides outside the gene matches: 6. The DNA for the CDR3 is TGCGCCAGCAGCTTGGGCCAGACAGGGTTTAATGAAAAACTGTTTTTT. The encoded protein is CASSLGQTGFNEKLFF.

The chain has TRBV7-9 and TRBJ1-4; 7 bases line up with TRBD1. After removal of 5 bases from V and 0 bases from J, the junction contained 6 bases not matched to a gene. This CDR3 comprises 16 residues. Germline V gives CDR1 SEHNR, CDR2 FQNEAQ (reference sequence). CDR3 in DNA: TGTGCCAGCAGCGCACCTACAGGGGCAACTAATGAAAAACTGTTTTTT. Amino acids: CASSAPTGATNEKLFF.

This CDR3 reads CSAVDGSYGYTF. Here the CDR3 DNA reads TGCAGCGCCGTCGACGGGTCCTATGGCTACACCTTC. The chain uses TRBV29-1 and TRBJ1-2; no reliable D call. The CDR3 totals 12 residues. V dropped 7 bases and J dropped 4 bases, with 13 bases sitting between them. Germline V lookup: CDR1 SQVTM, CDR2 ANQGSEA.

This clonotype was detected a few times. The chain couples TRBV10-3 to TRBJ2-5, with D maybe TRBD2 (5 bases). CDR1 is ENHRY and CDR2 is SYGVKD in the germline V gene. The CDR3 extends over 16 amino acids. The V and J ends lost 3 bases and 4 bases respectively, with 18 bases between them. CDR3 coding DNA: TGTGCCATCAGTGATTGGATGGACTCTACGTCAGAGACCCAGTACTTC. Amino acids: CAISDWMDSTSETQYF.

The sample holds a few counts of this clonotype. The V call is TRBV20-1, the J call TRBJ2-3, with 7 bases fitting TRBD2. V trimming: 3 bases; J trimming: 4 bases; junction bases outside the gene matches: 10. The CDR3 consists of 15 residues. Germline V gives CDR1 DFQATT, CDR2 SNEGSKA (reference sequence). CDR3 protein: CSASVRGSGADTQYF. CDR3 coding DNA: TGCAGTGCTAGCGTCCGCGGGAGCGGAGCAGATACGCAGTATTTT.

This clonotype was seen a few times. The rearrangement uses TRBV27 and TRBJ2-5; D tentatively reads TRBD1 or TRBD2 (5 bases each). Trimming shortened V by 3 bases and J by 11 bases, and 16 bases separated the two germline ends. This CDR3 has 13 amino acids. Germline values: CDR1 MNHEY, CDR2 SMNVEV (reference sequence). CDR3 nucleotides: TGTGCCAGCAGTTTGTGGGGCGTAGGGGAGCAGTACTTC. This codes for CASSLWGVGEQYF.

The CDR3 protein is CASSYPSGRLYGYTF. The CDR3 DNA reads as TGTGCCAGCAGTTACCCGAGTGGGCGGCTCTATGGCTACACCTTC. This chain joins TRBV6-5 and TRBJ1-2; D is ambiguous. The germline V gene encodes CDR1 MNHEY and CDR2 SVGAGI. The CDR3 contains 15 residues. Trimming left V 2 bases short and J 4 bases short, with 14 bases between.

V and J are TRBV20-1 and TRBJ1-2; 10 bases are shared with TRBD1. This CDR3 has 16 amino acids. Germline trimming cut 2 bases from V and 7 bases from J; bases unmatched to any gene: 13. The germline gives CDR1 DFQATT, CDR2 SNEGSKA (reference sequence). Written as DNA, the CDR3 is TGCAGTGCTAGAAATGTCTTGGGACAGGGGAATAGTGGCTACACCTTC. The encoded protein is CSARNVLGQGNSGYTF.

The chain carries TRBV5-1 and TRBJ2-3; D might be TRBD1 (6 bases). The CDR3 contains 21 residues. V gave up 7 bases and J gave up 4 bases, with 37 bases separating them. CDR1 SGHRS and CDR2 YFSETQ come from the germline V gene. This CDR3 reads CASGDIDPRRALARPADTQYF. The CDR3 bases are TGCGCCAGCGGGGACATCGACCCTCGACGCGCATTAGCGCGGCCAGCAGATACGCAGTATTTT.

The chain employs TRBV10-3 and TRBJ2-4, with D possibly matching TRBD2 (6 bases). The J call may be faulty, since TRBJ2-5 better matches the DNA end. The germline CDR1 and CDR2 sequences are ENHRY and SYGVKD. The CDR3 sequence is 14 residues long. CDR3 DNA sequence: TGTGCCATCGCCACCGGGACTCGCGAAGAGACCCAGTACTTC. This codes for CAIATGTREETQYF.

The chain recombines TRBV5-1 with TRBJ2-1; possibly TRBD2 for D (5 bases). Trimming shortened V by 7 bases and J by 5 bases, and 22 bases separated the two germline ends. Germline V gene data show CDR1 as SGHRS and CDR2 as YFSETQ. The CDR3 is made up of 16 amino acids. Here the CDR3 DNA reads TGCGCCAGCCACCGTACCCCGAGGGCGGACCACAATGAGCAGTTCTTC. Translation: CASHRTPRADHNEQFF.

This clonotype has only a few counts. V gene TRBV6-2 or TRBV6-3 combines with J gene TRBJ2-5, with 8 positions matching TRBD1. The CDR3 extends over 13 amino acids. Germline CDR1 reads MNHEY; CDR2 reads SVGEGT. The ends lost 10 bases at V and 5 bases at J; junction bases unmatched: 9. The CDR3 spells CAIDLRGPETQYF. CDR3 nucleotide sequence: TGTGCCATCGACCTCAGGGGGCCGGAGACCCAGTACTTC.

Here the CDR3 DNA reads TGCAGTGCTAGTAACCCCTCGGACAGAAATTCTGGGGCCAACGTCCTGACTTTC. Translated, it gives CSASNPSDRNSGANVLTF. This sequence joins TRBV20-1 and TRBJ2-6, with TRBD1 as a possible D gene (6 bases). Per the germline V gene, CDR1 is DFQATT and CDR2 is SNEGSKA (reference sequence). V lost 3 bases to trimming and J lost 1 base, with 19 bases between them. The CDR3 covers 18 residues.